Below, 3 T cell receptor beta chains from the same sample are listed, as sequenced in a study of cytomegalovirus exposure and HLA in healthy donors. A multiplex PCR was run with 60 Vbeta primers and 13 Jbeta primers. Sequenced by immunoSEQ multiplex PCR; TCRdb stores in-frame clones only, minus some. The sample carries approximately 160,000 clones, roughly 87% recorded once. The sequencing sample was made of PBMCs. The source of these receptors is a girl aged 10-17 years in good health and CMV-seropositive.

The chain has TRBV7-9 and TRBJ2-3; TRBD2 matches 12 bases. Germline CDR1 is SEHNR and CDR2 is FQNEAQ (reference sequence). The V segment lost 6 bases and the J segment 3 bases; nucleotides outside the gene matches: 7. This CDR3 has 16 amino acids. In DNA form, the CDR3 reads TGTGCCAGCAGGACGACTAGCGGGAGTCAGACAGATACGCAGTATTTT. Amino acids: CASRTTSGSQTDTQYF.

The chain uses TRBV29-1 and TRBJ2-7, with 7 bases aligning to TRBD2. The germline V gene has CDR1 SQVTM and CDR2 ANQGSEA. Germline trimming cut 7 bases from V and 0 bases from J; bases unmatched to any gene: 3. CDR3 length: 12 residues. The CDR3 reads CSGGEGSYEQYF. CDR3 in DNA: TGCAGCGGGGGGGAGGGCTCCTACGAGCAGTACTTC.

The chain uses TRBV25-1 and TRBJ2-7; 8 bases map to TRBD1. Germline V CDR1 and CDR2: MGHDK, SYGVNS. This CDR3 has 18 amino acids. The V segment lost 2 bases and the J segment 0 bases; nucleotides outside the gene matches: 12. In DNA form, the CDR3 reads TGTGCCAGCAGTGAAGTGGGAAACCGGGACAGGAGCTCCTACGAGCAGTACTTC. Translating gives CASSEVGNRDRSSYEQYF.